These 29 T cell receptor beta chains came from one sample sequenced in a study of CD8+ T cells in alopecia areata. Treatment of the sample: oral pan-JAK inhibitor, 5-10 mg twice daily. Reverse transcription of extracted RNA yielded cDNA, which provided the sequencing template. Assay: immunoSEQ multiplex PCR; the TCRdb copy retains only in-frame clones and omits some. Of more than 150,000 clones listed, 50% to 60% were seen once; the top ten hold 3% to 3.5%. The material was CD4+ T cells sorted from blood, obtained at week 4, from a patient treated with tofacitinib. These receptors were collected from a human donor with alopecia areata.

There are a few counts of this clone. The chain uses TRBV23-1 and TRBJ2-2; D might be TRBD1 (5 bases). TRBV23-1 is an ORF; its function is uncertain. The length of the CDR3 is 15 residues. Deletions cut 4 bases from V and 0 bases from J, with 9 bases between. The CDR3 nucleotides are TGCGCCAGCAGTCGAGGACAAGCGAACACCGGGGAGCTGTTTTTT. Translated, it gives CASSRGQANTGELFF.

The DNA of the CDR3 is TGCGCCAGCAGCCAAGCCTGGACAGGGCGAGTAACTACGCAGTATTTT. Its protein is CASSQAWTGRVTTQYF. V and J are TRBV4-1 and TRBJ2-3; TRBD1 aligns across 8 bases. V lost 1 base and J lost 8; bases outside the gene matches: 11. Germline V gene lookup returns CDR1 MGHRA and CDR2 YSYEKL. This CDR3 has 16 residues.

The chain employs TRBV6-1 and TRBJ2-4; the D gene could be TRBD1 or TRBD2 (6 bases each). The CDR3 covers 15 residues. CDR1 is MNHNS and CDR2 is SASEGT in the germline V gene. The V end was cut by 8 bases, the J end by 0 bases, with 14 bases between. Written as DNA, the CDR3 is TGTGCCAGCCGGGGGCAGCGGGTAGCCAAAAACATTCAGTACTTC. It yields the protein CASRGQRVAKNIQYF.

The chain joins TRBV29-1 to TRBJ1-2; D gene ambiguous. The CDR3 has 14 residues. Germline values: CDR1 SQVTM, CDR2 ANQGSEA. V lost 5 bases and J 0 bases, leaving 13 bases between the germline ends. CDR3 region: CSVFVPGTNYGYTF. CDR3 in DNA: TGCAGCGTTTTCGTCCCAGGTACTAACTATGGCTACACCTTC.

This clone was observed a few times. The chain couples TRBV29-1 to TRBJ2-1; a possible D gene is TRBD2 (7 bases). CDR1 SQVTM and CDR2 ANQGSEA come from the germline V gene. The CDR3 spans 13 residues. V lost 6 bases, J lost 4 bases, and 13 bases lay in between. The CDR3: CSVKGGDYNEQFF. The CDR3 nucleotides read TGCAGCGTCAAGGGGGGGGATTACAATGAGCAGTTCTTC.

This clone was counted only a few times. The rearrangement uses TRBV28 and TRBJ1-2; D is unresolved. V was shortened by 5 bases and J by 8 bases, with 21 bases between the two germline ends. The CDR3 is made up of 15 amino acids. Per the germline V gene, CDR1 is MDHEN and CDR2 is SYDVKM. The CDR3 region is CASSPRNLLRYGYTF. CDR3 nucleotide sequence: TGTGCCAGCAGTCCGCGAAATCTACTCCGGTACGGCTACACCTTC.

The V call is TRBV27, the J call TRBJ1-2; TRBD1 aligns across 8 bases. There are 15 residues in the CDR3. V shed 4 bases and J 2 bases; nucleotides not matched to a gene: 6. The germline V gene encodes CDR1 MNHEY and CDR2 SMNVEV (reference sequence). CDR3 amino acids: CASSSPQGANYGYTF. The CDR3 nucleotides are TGTGCCAGCAGTTCACCGCAGGGGGCAAACTATGGCTACACCTTC.

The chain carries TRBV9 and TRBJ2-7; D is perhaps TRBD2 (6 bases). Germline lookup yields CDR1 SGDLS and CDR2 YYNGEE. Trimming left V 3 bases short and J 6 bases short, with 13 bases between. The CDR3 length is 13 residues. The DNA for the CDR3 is TGTGCCAGCAGCGGGACTATTTTTTCCGAGCAGTACTTC. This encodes CASSGTIFSEQYF.

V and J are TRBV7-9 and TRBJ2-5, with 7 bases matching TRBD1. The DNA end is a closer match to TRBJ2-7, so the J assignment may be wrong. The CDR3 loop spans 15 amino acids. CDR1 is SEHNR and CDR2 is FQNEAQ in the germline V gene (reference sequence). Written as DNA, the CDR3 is TGTGCCAGCAGCTTAGCAGGGGGCACTGGGTACGAGCAGTACTTC. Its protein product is CASSLAGGTGYEQYF.

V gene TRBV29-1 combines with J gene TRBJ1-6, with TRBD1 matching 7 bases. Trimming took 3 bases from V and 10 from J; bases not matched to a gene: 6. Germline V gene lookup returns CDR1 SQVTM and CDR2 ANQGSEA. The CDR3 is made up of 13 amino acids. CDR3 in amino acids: CSVETQGGSPLHF. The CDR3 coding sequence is TGCAGCGTTGAGACCCAGGGGGGATCACCCCTCCACTTT.

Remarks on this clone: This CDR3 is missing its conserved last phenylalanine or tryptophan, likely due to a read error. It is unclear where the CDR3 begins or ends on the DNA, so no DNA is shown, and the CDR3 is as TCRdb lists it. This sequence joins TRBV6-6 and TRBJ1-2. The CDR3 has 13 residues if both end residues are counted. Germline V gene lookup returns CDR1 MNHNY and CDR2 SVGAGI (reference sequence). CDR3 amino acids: CASSRENTMATRI.

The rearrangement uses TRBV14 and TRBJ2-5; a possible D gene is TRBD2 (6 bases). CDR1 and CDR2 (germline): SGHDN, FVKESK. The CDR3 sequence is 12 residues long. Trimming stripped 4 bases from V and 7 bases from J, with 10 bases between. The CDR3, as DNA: TGTGCCAGCAGCCTCCGGAGGGGGACCCAGTACTTC. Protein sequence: CASSLRRGTQYF.

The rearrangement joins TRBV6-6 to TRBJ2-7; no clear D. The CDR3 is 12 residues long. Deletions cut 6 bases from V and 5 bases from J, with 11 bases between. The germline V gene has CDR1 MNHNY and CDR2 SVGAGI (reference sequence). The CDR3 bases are TGTGCCAGCAGAACAGATTTGGACGAGCAGTACTTC. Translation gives CASRTDLDEQYF.

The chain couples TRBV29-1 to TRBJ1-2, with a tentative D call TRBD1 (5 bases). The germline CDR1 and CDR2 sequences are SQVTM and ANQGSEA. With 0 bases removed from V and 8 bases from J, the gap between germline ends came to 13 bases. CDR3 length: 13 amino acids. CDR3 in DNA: TGCAGCGTTGAAGATCGGAGGGGTCAAGGCTACACCTTC. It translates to CSVEDRRGQGYTF.

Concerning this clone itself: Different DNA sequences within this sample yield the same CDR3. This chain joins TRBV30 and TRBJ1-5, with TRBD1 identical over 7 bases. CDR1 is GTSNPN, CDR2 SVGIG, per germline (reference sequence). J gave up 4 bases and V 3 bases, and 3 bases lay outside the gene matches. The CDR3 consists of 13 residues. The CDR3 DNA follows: TGTGCCTGGAGCCGGGACAGTAATCAGCCCCAGCATTTT. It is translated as CAWSRDSNQPQHF.

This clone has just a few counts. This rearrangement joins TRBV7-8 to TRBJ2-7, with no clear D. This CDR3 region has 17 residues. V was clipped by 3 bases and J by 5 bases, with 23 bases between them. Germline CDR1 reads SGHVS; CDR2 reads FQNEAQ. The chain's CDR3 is CASSFRTPRPNTDEQYF. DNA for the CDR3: TGTGCCAGCAGCTTCAGAACGCCGAGACCAAACACGGACGAGCAGTACTTC.

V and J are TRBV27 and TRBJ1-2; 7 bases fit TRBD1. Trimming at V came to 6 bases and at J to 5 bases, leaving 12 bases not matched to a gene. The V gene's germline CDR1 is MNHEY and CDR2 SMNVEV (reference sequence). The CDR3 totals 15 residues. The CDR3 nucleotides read TGTGCCAGCAGCTTAGGATTTGGGACAGCTTATGGCTACACCTTC. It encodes CASSLGFGTAYGYTF.

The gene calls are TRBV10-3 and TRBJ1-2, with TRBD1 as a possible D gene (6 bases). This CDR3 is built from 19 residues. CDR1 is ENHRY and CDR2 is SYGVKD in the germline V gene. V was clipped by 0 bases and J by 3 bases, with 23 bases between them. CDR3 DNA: TGTGCCATCAGTGAGTCCAACCTCGCCAGGGGCTACGGGGACTATGGCTACACCTTC. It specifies CAISESNLARGYGDYGYTF.

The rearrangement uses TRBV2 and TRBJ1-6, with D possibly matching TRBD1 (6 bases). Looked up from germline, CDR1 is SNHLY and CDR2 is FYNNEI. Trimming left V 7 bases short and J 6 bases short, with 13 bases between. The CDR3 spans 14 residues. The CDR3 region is CASMGNRVNSPLHF. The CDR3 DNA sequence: TGTGCCAGCATGGGTAACAGGGTTAATTCACCCCTCCACTTT.

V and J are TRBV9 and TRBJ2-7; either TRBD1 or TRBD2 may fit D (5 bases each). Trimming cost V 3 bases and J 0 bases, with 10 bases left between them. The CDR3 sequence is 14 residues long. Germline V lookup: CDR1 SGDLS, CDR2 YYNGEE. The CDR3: CASSGDLSSYEQYF. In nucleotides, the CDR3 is TGTGCCAGCAGCGGGGACCTCTCCTCCTACGAGCAGTACTTC.

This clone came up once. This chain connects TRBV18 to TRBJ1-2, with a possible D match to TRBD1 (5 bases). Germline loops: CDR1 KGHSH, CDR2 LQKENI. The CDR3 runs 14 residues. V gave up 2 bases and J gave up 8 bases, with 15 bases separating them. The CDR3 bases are TGTGCCAGCTCACCAAGCGGGGCAGAGCGAGGCTACACCTTC. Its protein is CASSPSGAERGYTF.

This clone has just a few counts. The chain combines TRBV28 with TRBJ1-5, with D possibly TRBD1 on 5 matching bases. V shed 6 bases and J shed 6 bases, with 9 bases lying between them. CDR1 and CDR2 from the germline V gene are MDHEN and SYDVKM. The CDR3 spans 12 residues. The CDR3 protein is CASSQGSQPQHF. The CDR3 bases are TGTGCCAGCAGCCAGGGAAGTCAGCCCCAGCATTTT. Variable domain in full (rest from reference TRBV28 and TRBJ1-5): DVKVTQSSRYLVKRTGEKVFLECVQDMDHENMFWYRQDPGLGLRLIYFSYDVKMKEKGDIPEGYSVSREKKERFSLILESASTNQTSMYLCASSQGSQPQHFGDGTRLSIL.

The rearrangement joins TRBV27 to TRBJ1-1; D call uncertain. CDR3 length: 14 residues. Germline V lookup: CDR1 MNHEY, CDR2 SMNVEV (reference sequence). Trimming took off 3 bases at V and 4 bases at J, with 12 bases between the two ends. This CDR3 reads CASSFRRESTEAFF. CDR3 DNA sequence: TGTGCCAGCAGTTTCCGCCGGGAGAGCACTGAAGCTTTCTTT.

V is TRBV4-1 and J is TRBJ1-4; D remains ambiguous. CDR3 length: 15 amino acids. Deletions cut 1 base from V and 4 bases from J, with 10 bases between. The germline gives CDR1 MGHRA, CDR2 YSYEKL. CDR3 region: CASSQGHSYNEKLFF. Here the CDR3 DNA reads TGCGCCAGCAGCCAAGGACACAGCTATAATGAAAAACTGTTTTTT.

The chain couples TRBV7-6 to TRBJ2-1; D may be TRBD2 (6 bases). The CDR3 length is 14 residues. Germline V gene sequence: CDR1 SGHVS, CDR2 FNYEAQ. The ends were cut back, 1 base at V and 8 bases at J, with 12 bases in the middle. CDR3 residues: CASSLEYPGDEQFF. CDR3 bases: TGTGCCAGCAGCTTAGAGTATCCGGGGGATGAGCAGTTCTTC.

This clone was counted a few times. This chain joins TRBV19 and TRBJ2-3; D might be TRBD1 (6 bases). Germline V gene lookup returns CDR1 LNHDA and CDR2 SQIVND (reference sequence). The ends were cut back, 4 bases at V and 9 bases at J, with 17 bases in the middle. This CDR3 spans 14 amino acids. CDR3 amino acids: CASSTGRDTGTQYF. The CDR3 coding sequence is TGTGCCAGTAGTACTGGAAGGGACACTGGAACGCAGTATTTT.

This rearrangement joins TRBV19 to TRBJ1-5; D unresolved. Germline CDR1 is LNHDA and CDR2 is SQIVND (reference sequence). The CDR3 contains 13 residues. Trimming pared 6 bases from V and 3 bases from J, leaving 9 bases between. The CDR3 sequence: CASSDPVNQPQHF. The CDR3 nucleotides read TGTGCCAGTAGCGACCCCGTCAATCAGCCCCAGCATTTT.

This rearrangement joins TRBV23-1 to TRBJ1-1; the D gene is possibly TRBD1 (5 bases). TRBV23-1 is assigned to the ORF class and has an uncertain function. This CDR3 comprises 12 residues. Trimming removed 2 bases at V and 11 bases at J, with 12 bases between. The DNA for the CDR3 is TGCGCCAGCAGTCAAACCCACGGGGGGGCTTTCTTT. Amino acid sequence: CASSQTHGGAFF.

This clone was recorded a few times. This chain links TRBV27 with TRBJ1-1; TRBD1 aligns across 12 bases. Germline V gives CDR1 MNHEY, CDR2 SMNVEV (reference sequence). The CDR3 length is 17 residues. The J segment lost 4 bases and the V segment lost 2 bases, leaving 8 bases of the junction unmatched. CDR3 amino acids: CASSLLRRDRGLTEAFF. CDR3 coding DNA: TGTGCCAGCAGTTTACTCCGCCGGGACAGGGGGCTCACTGAAGCTTTCTTT.